A selection of T cell receptor beta chains follows, all from one sample in a study of cytomegalovirus exposure and HLA in healthy donors. TCRdb's copy holds only in-frame clones and misses some; the assay was immunoSEQ multiplex PCR. This sample has 95,000 to 110,000 clones; roughly 76% occur once, and the top ten carry roughly 2.3%. Input material: PBMCs. All receptors come from a man younger than 30 in good health and CMV-seronegative. CDR3s leave out the opening cysteine and the closing phenylalanine or tryptophan.

V gene	J gene	CDR3 protein
TRBV5-1	TRBJ1-6	ASSLAPGIDSPLH
TRBV7-9	TRBJ2-1	ASSLMSLSSYNEQF
TRBV25-1	TRBJ2-7	ASSMGAGEVEEQY
TRBV6-5	TRBJ2-7	ASRPPGRSYEQY
TRBV6-1	TRBJ2-3	ASSASSGGYSTDTQY
TRBV6-5	TRBJ1-2	ASSYGTGVDGYT
TRBV7-9	TRBJ1-4	ASSFWGTATNEKLF
TRBV4-1	TRBJ1-5	ASSQYGQGGQPQH
TRBV7-3	TRBJ2-5	ASSLGLAGGPVEETQY
TRBV5-1	TRBJ2-5	ASSWAGRQETQY
TRBV4-2	TRBJ2-7	ASSQDFGGASYEQY
TRBV12-5	TRBJ2-5	ASGLVLGQTGQETQY
TRBV5-1	TRBJ1-4	ASSLGAGYDEKLF
TRBV2	TRBJ2-1	ASLGQGVYNEQF
TRBV5-8	TRBJ1-5	ASSPRQISNQPQH
TRBV28	TRBJ2-7	ASSPVALLYEQY
TRBV5-1	TRBJ1-2	ASSHRGPGVGYT
TRBV7-2	TRBJ2-2	ASSLEGAVPGELF
TRBV9	TRBJ1-2	ASSVTGGANGYT
TRBV2	TRBJ1-2	ASRGSTGQRTSYT
TRBV5-6	TRBJ1-3	ASSQREEGYSGNTIY
TRBV4-3	TRBJ2-7	ASSQDTRQGVNEQY
TRBV5-1	TRBJ1-4	ASSLPGVDEKLF
TRBV9	TRBJ2-7	ASSVAGLDYEQY
TRBV6-5	TRBJ1-2	ASRPQVFEGYT
TRBV2	TRBJ1-5	ASGAGASNQPQH
TRBV19	TRBJ1-6	ASALYRANSPLH
TRBV4-2	TRBJ2-7	ASSQEGGTLAYEQY
TRBV4-1	TRBJ2-7	ASSQTGSEQY
TRBV11-3	TRBJ1-1	ASSFQGKNTEAF
TRBV5-8	TRBJ2-7	ASTGVSYEQY
TRBV5-1	TRBJ2-7	ASSIGLAGGAYEQY
TRBV10-2	TRBJ1-4	ASRPSDRASEKLF
TRBV10-3	TRBJ2-7	AISEVRVSYEQY
TRBV5-1	TRBJ2-3	ASSLGSGVVTDTQY
TRBV28	TRBJ1-2	ASSLPGQENYGYT
TRBV27	TRBJ2-2	ASSYFLGARTGELF
TRBV6-5	TRBJ1-2	ASSWKAGDGYT
TRBV18	TRBJ1-1	ASSPVGGEAF
TRBV6-5	TRBJ1-1	ASSQQGAGTEAF
TRBV5-4	TRBJ1-1	ASSLQGVNTEAF
TRBV4-3	TRBJ2-1	ASSRLEGYNEQF
TRBV4-1	TRBJ1-3	ASSQAAGNTIY